The sequence of this TCR beta chain was determined in a study of cytomegalovirus exposure and HLA in healthy donors (dated by TCRdb to about 2017). Concerning the study at large: An earlier analysis of 587 of the donors reported 250 to 350 Gb of sequence data and around 100 million unique TCR beta sequences obtained from roughly 170 million T cells. Both class I and class II loci were covered by HLA typing, at four-digit resolution. Typing coverage varied by locus: roughly 629-640 donors for A, B, C, DRB1 and DQB1; roughly 510 for DQA1; more than 600 for DPA1; 400 to 480 for DPB1. Among the roughly 390 genotyped donors, 81% belonged to the genetic ancestry cluster associated with self-reported Caucasian donors. Approximately 300 gigabases of sequencing data and approximately 93 million unique TCR sequences were included in an early release covering around 650 HLA-typed donors. A later analysis re-examined previously published TCR beta repertoires from 600 to 700 donors and added high-resolution HLA genotyping to investigate patterns of TCR occurrence. A later genetic analysis used genome-wide SNP genotypes for about 55% of the 666 donors, treating that subset as a discovery cohort. In the later analysis, no new phenotypic data were used to find candidate immune exposures; instead, reliance was placed on TCR beta sequences and their occurrence across donors. Alongside the repertoire data, information on donor age, sex, ethnicity and CMV serostatus was compiled. A handful of DR-DQ haplotypes were treated as single units for association and clustering because of strong linkage in the cohort. Among roughly 400 genotyped donors of the cohort, an average of approximately 220,000 unique TCR beta nucleotide sequences was sequenced per donor, of which roughly 17% were non-productive. The T cell repertoires of 550 to 850 subjects were profiled by immunosequencing and related to cytomegalovirus serostatus. All discovery cohort repertoires had been generated using a single sequencing platform. The study was designed to test whether signatures of past pathogen exposure could be identified by cataloging public T cell receptors. To decide whether each TCR beta V gene segment behaved as functional or pseudogenic, an earlier analysis of approximately 590 of the donors relied on high-throughput TCR beta sequencing. To predict cytomegalovirus infection status, the study combined high-throughput TCR immunosequencing, statistical association of individual TCRs with disease status, and machine learning. A separate validation cohort of about 110 different subjects was used in addition to the approximately 670-subject first cohort. What the work shows at the level of the full study, not this receptor alone: The cohort was sequenced for TCR beta chains only, and without alpha or paired-chain data the features that could be detected were limited. A further reported finding was that TCR beta sequences accurately predicted the HLA-A and HLA-B alleles for most subjects in the first cohort. A cluster of highly shared sequence variants was judged likely to represent a technical artifact of the sequencing pipeline. Approximately 16 rarely observed V segments, including chromosome 9 orphons, were excluded from the earlier analysis of several hundred of the donors because counts were too low. In an earlier analysis of approximately 590 of the donors, most TCR beta V segments were observed in productive rearrangements about 87% or about 30% of the time, broadly matching IMGT annotations. Specific HLA alleles were associated with 15,000 to 20,000 TCR beta sequences at a false discovery rate of 0.05 in a later analysis. It was suggested by the authors that the approach could potentially be generalized to other disease states and immunological phenotypes. In a later genetic analysis, fewer N-insertions in productive TCRs were reported among donors in an Asian-associated ancestry cluster than the roughly 640-donor mean. Linkage disequilibrium might explain the correlated functional status among segregating V segments, but an unknown experimental factor could not be excluded. In vitro tests confirmed that a few of the cytomegalovirus-associated TCR beta chains recognize cytomegalovirus antigens. In a later analysis, the rate of TCR association differed among HLA loci, with DRB1 alleles having the most associated TCRs and HLA-C alleles having the fewest. The study listed approximately 150 TCR beta chains as associated with cytomegalovirus. According to a later analysis, most CMV-associated TCR beta chains appeared to be HLA-restricted, and the HLA associations seemed to be driven largely by CMV exposure. A later genetic analysis associated a missense DCLRE1C variant with V-gene and J-gene trimming of TCR beta chains, and an independent cohort replicated the association. Presence/absence analyses assumed roughly uniform sequencing depth across donors, an assumption that may not hold. While some public TCRs were present in many individuals, most TCR sequences turned up only very rarely across donors. Because HLA typing was missing for some donors at each locus, association tests included only the typed subset. Compared with equally common non-associated chains, HLA-associated TCR beta chains in a later analysis were more clonally expanded and had lower generation probabilities. The only immune exposure information available for the cohort was CMV serostatus. The classifier was reported to diagnose cytomegalovirus status with high specificity and sensitivity in both the original and validation cohorts. According to a later analysis, parvovirus B19, influenza, CMV and Epstein-Barr virus appeared linked to several top co-occurrence clusters. Some IMGT-functional V segments, including TRBV6-2 and TRBV6-3, could not be told apart with the 87-base-pair reads, so those segments were excluded. Assigning TCR associations to individual alleles was difficult when HLA alleles, especially DR and DQ, strongly co-occurred.

About this clone itself: It lacks a known antigen. No per-base quality is available; no much larger clone lies one base away.

The receptor library was made with the immunoSEQ multiplex PCR assay. For the multiplex PCR, a mixture combining 60 forward primers for TCR Vbeta segments and 13 reverse primers for TCR Jbeta segments was used. A multiplex PCR assay on genomic DNA amplified the CDR3 region of rearranged TCR beta genes. The Illumina HiSeq System was used to sequence the amplified TCR beta libraries as 87-base-pair reads. The paper's data handling went like this. A later analysis tallied roughly 80 million unique TCR beta chains across the 640 or so repertoires, and approximately 9.9 million of those chains were shared by two or more donors. Raw reads were error-corrected and collapsed into unique sequences by a nearest-neighbor algorithm in which closely related sequences were merged to remove PCR and sequencing errors. Alignment of CDR3 sequences to IMGT reference sequences was used to assign V, D and J gene segments. For a sequence to be retained, a match of at least six nucleotides was required to both a V gene segment and a J gene segment. Rearrangements were called productive when the CDR3 lacked stop codons and stayed in frame with V and J; all others were non-productive. Following IMGT convention, CDR3 was defined as the stretch from the second conserved V-encoded cysteine to the conserved J-encoded phenylalanine. The earlier analysis of about 610 of the donors excluded sequences that lacked an unambiguous match to a single V gene segment. In an earlier analysis of roughly 600 of the donors, a V segment was called functional when productive rearrangements were above 56.7%, and segregating when the standard deviation between donors exceeded 5%. To diagnose cytomegalovirus status from the catalog of TCR beta chain sequences, a statistical classification framework was built. V and J gene assignment, in a later analysis, came from comparing TCR nucleotide sequences with IMGT/GENE-DB human TR gene sequences. In a later analysis, CDR3 sequences and most-parsimonious VDJ recombination scenarios were assigned using the TCRdist pipeline. In a later analysis, each TCR beta chain was defined by its CDR3 amino acid sequence together with its V-gene family, and reads without a unique V-gene family were excluded. In a later analysis, fewer than 600 highly shared, low-generation-probability nucleotide sequences were removed to address suspected cross-contamination and a sequencing artifact. A later analysis calculated a clonal expansion index for each public chain from normalized within-repertoire ranks of inferred template counts. In a later analysis, generation probabilities were computed with a VDJ recombination model fitted to out-of-frame rearrangements, and the resulting probabilities were checked against IGoR. In a later analysis, hypergeometric tests were used to score TCR-TCR, TCR-HLA and TCR-CMV co-occurrence, with a repertoire-size bias correction applied to TCR pairs. False discovery rates were estimated in a later analysis by permuting HLA or CMV assignments 20 times. A later analysis grouped co-occurring TCRs with DBSCAN, adding TCRdist sequence similarity when clustering within HLA-allele-positive subsets. Repertoires with fewer than 30,000 or more than 120,000 public chains were left out of co-occurrence clustering, as were five repertoires with anomalous nucleotide sharing. This immuneACCESS table, as held by TCRdb, lists in-frame sequences with V and J called but not all clones. Of the missing ones, under half trace to an unresolved V gene in checked studies; the others have no known cause. V and J calls and clone size are copied from that table; D and trimming were computed from the DNA. The sample contains tens of thousands of clones, 75% to 80% of them found a single time. Of the sample, about 4% is held by the ten largest clones.

The CDR3 numbers 14 residues from cysteine through phenylalanine. The kept DNA is CDR3 alone, 42 bases in frame from the first base. The germline V gene supplies CDR1 SGHTS and CDR2 YDEGEE. V and J lose 4 bases and 7 bases, and a span of 14 bases separates them. The cohort was made up of approximately 670 healthy bone marrow donors. All cohort members were sampled while nominally healthy, although unrecorded immune exposures were likely present. The donor was CMV seronegative and was included in the group of a few hundred seronegative cohort members. Each donor provided a peripheral blood sample, and peripheral blood mononuclear cells were used for TCR beta sequencing. Genomic DNA was extracted from the blood cell samples with the Qiagen DNeasy Blood Extraction Kit.

This TCR was sampled from a young man in good health and CMV-seronegative. Here the chain combines TRBV5-8 and TRBJ2-2; a tentative D call is TRBD2 (5 bases match). The sequencing input was PBMCs. The base sequence is TGTGCCAGCAGCCGGGGATCTTCCTTCGGGGAGCTGTTTTTT. Translated, it gives CASSRGSSFGELFF.